The 31 T cell receptor beta chains reported below all come from one sample, sequenced in a study of TIL therapy for anti-PD-1-resistant metastatic lung cancer. The libraries were made with immunoSEQ v3. TCRdb's table, derived via immunoSEQ multiplex PCR, lists solely in-frame clones and lacks some. The data contain about 59,000 clones, about 70% of them singletons. Time point of the sample: pre-treatment sample, taken before nivolumab and TIL therapy. The sequencing used blood, collected at baseline. Receptor source: a person aged 25 to 79 with non-small cell lung cancer.

This clone counts as medium-sized. The rearrangement joins TRBV18 to TRBJ1-6; D is perhaps TRBD1 (6 bases). From germline, CDR1 is KGHSH and CDR2 LQKENI. With 4 bases removed from V and 5 bases from J, the gap between germline ends came to 15 bases. This CDR3 has 16 residues. The CDR3, as DNA: TGTGCCAGCTCACTGACCGCGGACAGCGATAATTCACCCCTCCACTTT. Translating it yields CASSLTADSDNSPLHF.

The genes are TRBV30 and TRBJ1-3; D is possibly TRBD1 (5 bases). V lost 1 base and J lost 2, with 6 bases in between. Germline V gene lookup returns CDR1 GTSNPN and CDR2 SVGIG (reference sequence). The CDR3 contains 13 residues. CDR3 bases: TGTGCCTGGAGTGCGGGACCTGGAAACACCATATATTTT. This sequence encodes CAWSAGPGNTIYF. Complete variable domain (other parts from reference TRBV30 and TRBJ1-3): SQTIHQWPATLVQPVGSPLSLECTVEGTSNPNLYWYRQAAGRGLQLLFYSVGIGQISSEVPQNLSASRPQDRQFILSSKKLLLSDSGFYLCAWSAGPGNTIYFGEGSWLTVV.

The sample holds a few counts of this clone. The genes are TRBV5-1 and TRBJ1-3, with unresolved D. Trimming removed 4 bases at V and 1 base at J, with 12 bases between. This CDR3 has 15 amino acids. The germline V gene encodes CDR1 SGHRS and CDR2 YFSETQ. The CDR3 sequence is CASSPGSGSGNTIYF. In DNA form, the CDR3 reads TGCGCCAGCAGCCCCGGCAGTGGTTCTGGAAACACCATATATTTT.

V usage is TRBV7-2 and J usage is TRBJ1-4; D is undetermined. The V end was cut by 5 bases, the J end by 7 bases, with 17 bases between. There are 15 residues in the CDR3. The germline V gene has CDR1 SGHTA and CDR2 FQGNSA. The CDR3 region has the DNA TGTGCCAGCAGCCAACGGGGAGGGAGGGTTGAAAAACTGTTTTTT. This gives the protein CASSQRGGRVEKLFF.

This clone was counted a few times. The chain has TRBV6-5 and TRBJ1-5, with D perhaps matching TRBD1 (6 bases). V lost 2 bases and J 7 bases, leaving 15 bases between the germline ends. The CDR3 length is 15 residues. CDR1 and CDR2 from the germline V gene are MNHEY and SVGAGI. The CDR3, as DNA: TGTGCCAGCAGTTACCAGCAGGGGAGAGGACAGCCCCAGCATTTT. Translation: CASSYQQGRGQPQHF.

The rearrangement links TRBV28 to TRBJ2-2; 16 positions agree with TRBD2. Germline V CDR1 and CDR2: MDHEN, SYDVKM. CDR3 length: 21 residues. V was clipped by 1 base and J by 5 bases; unmatched bases: 13. Here the CDR3 DNA reads TGTGCCAGCAGTTTATACGTGGGGACTAGCGGGAGGGTTACTGGAACCGGGGAGCTGTTTTTT. Translated, it gives CASSLYVGTSGRVTGTGELFF.

The rearrangement joins TRBV9 to TRBJ1-1, with D maybe TRBD1 (6 bases). Between the trimmed V and J ends, which lost 4 bases and 3 bases, there was a span of 19 bases. The CDR3 totals 16 residues. Germline assignment: CDR1 SGDLS and CDR2 YYNGEE. CDR3 sequence (DNA): TGTGCCAGCAGCCCGGGCTGGGGGCGCTTAGACACTGAAGCTTTCTTT. Translating it yields CASSPGWGRLDTEAFF.

In its sample, this clone was seen once. The chain combines TRBV15 with TRBJ1-2, with D possibly TRBD1 on 5 matching bases. Germline CDR1 and CDR2: LNHNV and YYDKDF (reference sequence). There are 16 residues in the CDR3. V was pared by 3 bases and J by 7 bases, with 21 bases between. CDR3 bases: TGTGCCACCAGCAGCCCCAAGGGCAGGGCTTCGAGTGGCTACACCTTC. Residues: CATSSPKGRASSGYTF.

The chain uses TRBV21-1 and TRBJ2-1; TRBD1, the table's D call, was not compared with the DNA. TRBV21-1 is a pseudogene segment. The CDR3 runs 16 residues. The CDR3 nucleotides are TGTGCCAGCAGCAAAGAGTCAGTAGGGGGAGAGGATGAGCAGTTCTTC. It encodes CASSKESVGGEDEQFF.

V gene TRBV6-6 combines with J gene TRBJ1-6, with D possibly being TRBD1 (5 bases). The germline CDR1 and CDR2 sequences are MNHNY and SVGAGI (reference sequence). V was cut by 2 bases and J by 4 bases, with 9 bases left in between. The CDR3 extends over 15 amino acids. The CDR3 nucleotides are TGTGCCAGCAGTTACGGGGGGTCTTATAATTCACCCCTCCACTTT. It encodes CASSYGGSYNSPLHF.

The chain recombines TRBV6-6 with TRBJ1-1; a possible D gene is TRBD1 (5 bases). The CDR3 runs to 14 residues. Germline V lookup: CDR1 MNHNY, CDR2 SVGAGI (reference sequence). V lost 2 bases, J lost 1 base, and 8 bases lay in between. The CDR3 bases are TGTGCCAGCAGTTACGACGGGGGGAACACTGAAGCTTTCTTT. It is translated as CASSYDGGNTEAFF.

The chain carries TRBV30 and TRBJ2-5; no definite D call. Germline CDR1 reads GTSNPN; CDR2 reads SVGIG (reference sequence). The CDR3 spans 15 residues. V lost 0 bases to trimming and J lost 1 base, with 12 bases between them. The CDR3 region is CAWSVGVGLQETQYF. In DNA form, the CDR3 reads TGTGCCTGGAGTGTAGGCGTCGGGCTCCAAGAGACCCAGTACTTC.

The chain has TRBV28 and TRBJ2-7; 8 bases align to TRBD1. The germline V gene has CDR1 MDHEN and CDR2 SYDVKM. The ends lost 5 bases at V and 7 bases at J; junction bases unmatched: 7. The CDR3 loop spans 13 amino acids. CDR3 region: CASSTGGTREQYF. The CDR3 DNA follows: TGTGCCAGCAGTACAGGGGGTACAAGGGAGCAGTACTTC.

V and J are TRBV7-8 and TRBJ2-5, with 10 bases aligning to TRBD1. CDR3 length: 16 amino acids. Germline lookup yields CDR1 SGHVS and CDR2 FQNEAQ. V lost 5 bases and J lost 5; bases outside the gene matches: 11. The CDR3 sequence is CASSPEPTDRGETQYF. The DNA of the CDR3 is TGTGCCAGCAGCCCCGAACCAACGGACAGGGGGGAGACCCAGTACTTC. The full variable domain, rest sourced from reference TRBV7-8 and TRBJ2-5, is GAGVSQSPRYKVAKRGQDVALRCDPISGHVSLFWYQQALGQGPEFLTYFQNEAQLDKSGLPSDRFFAERPEGSVSTLKIQRTQQEDSAVYLCASSPEPTDRGETQYFGPGTRLLVL.

The CDR3, as DNA: TGCAGCGTGCGGACAGGGGGAGGCAATCAGCCCCAGCATTTT. Translated: CSVRTGGGNQPQHF. The genes are TRBV29-1 and TRBJ1-5; 10 bases agree with TRBD1. Per germline, CDR1 SQVTM and CDR2 ANQGSEA. CDR3 length: 14 amino acids. V shed 6 bases and J 2 bases; nucleotides not matched to a gene: 4.

The chain carries TRBV29-1 and TRBJ2-7; tentative D call: TRBD1 (5 bases). The CDR3 loop spans 11 amino acids. V was shortened by 4 bases and J by 5 bases, with 9 bases between the two germline ends. Looked up from germline, CDR1 is SQVTM and CDR2 is ANQGSEA. This chain's CDR3 is CSVAQGHEQYF. The CDR3 coding sequence is TGCAGCGTTGCGCAGGGTCACGAGCAGTACTTC.

This clone has only a few counts. The J gene is TRBJ2-1, the V gene TRBV2, with TRBD1 identical over 9 bases. The CDR3 covers 16 residues. CDR1 and CDR2 from the germline V gene are SNHLY and FYNNEI. Losses at the gene ends were 2 bases for V and 9 bases for J; bases not matched to a gene: 11. CDR3 sequence reads: CASSENLGQGLSEQFF. The CDR3 nucleotides are TGTGCCAGCAGTGAAAATCTGGGACAGGGTTTAAGTGAGCAGTTCTTC.

V gene TRBV11-3 combines with J gene TRBJ2-2; tentative D call: TRBD1 (5 bases). There are 14 residues in the CDR3. With 3 bases removed from V and 6 bases from J, the gap between germline ends came to 11 bases. Germline loops: CDR1 SGHNT, CDR2 YENEEA. CDR3 loop: CASSFGAVAGELFF. The CDR3 DNA follows: TGTGCCAGCAGCTTTGGGGCAGTCGCCGGGGAGCTGTTTTTT.

The chain is built from TRBV2 and TRBJ1-1; 9 bases agree with TRBD1. The CDR3 is made up of 15 amino acids. V lost 5 bases and J lost 7; bases outside the gene matches: 11. CDR1 SNHLY and CDR2 FYNNEI come from the germline V gene. CDR3: CASSFLQGARIEAFF. Written as DNA, the CDR3 is TGTGCCAGCAGTTTTCTACAGGGGGCGCGGATTGAAGCTTTCTTT. Based on the CDR3 plus reference TRBV2 and TRBJ1-1, the full variable domain is EPEVTQTPSHQVTQMGQEVILRCVPISNHLYFYWYRQILGQKVEFLVSFYNNEISEKSEIFDDQFSVERPDGSNFTLKIRSTKLEDSAMYFCASSFLQGARIEAFFGQGTRLTVV.

The chain recombines TRBV4-1 with TRBJ2-3; the D gene is possibly TRBD1 (6 bases). CDR1 and CDR2 from the germline V gene are MGHRA and YSYEKL. The CDR3 is made up of 13 amino acids. V lost 3 bases to trimming and J lost 5 bases, with 9 bases between them. The CDR3 here is CASSHHRVDTQYF. The CDR3, as DNA: TGCGCCAGCAGCCATCACAGGGTAGATACGCAGTATTTT.

V usage is TRBV11-3 and J usage is TRBJ2-1; 10 positions agree with TRBD2. Germline trimming cut 5 bases from V and 8 bases from J; bases unmatched to any gene: 6. Germline values: CDR1 SGHNT, CDR2 YENEEA. The CDR3 loop spans 14 amino acids. The CDR3 reads CASSRSGGAHEQFF. CDR3 DNA: TGTGCCAGCAGCCGGAGCGGGGGGGCCCATGAGCAGTTCTTC.

The chain is built from TRBV19 and TRBJ2-1; 10 nucleotides line up with TRBD2. The CDR3 runs 16 residues. The V and J ends lost 11 bases and 2 bases, in that order; junction bases with no gene match: 12. Germline V gene data show CDR1 as LNHDA and CDR2 as SQIVND (reference sequence). CDR3 DNA: TGTGCCTCCACACCAGCGGGAGGGGACGCCTACAATGAGCAGTTCTTC. Translating gives CASTPAGGDAYNEQFF.

CDR3 sequence: CASSYGGTDNEKLFF. The CDR3 DNA sequence: TGCGCCAGCAGCTACGGCGGGACAGATAATGAAAAACTGTTTTTT. The rearrangement uses TRBV5-1 and TRBJ1-4, with 7 bases lining up with TRBD1. The CDR3 covers 15 residues. Germline V gene sequence: CDR1 SGHRS, CDR2 YFSETQ. Trimming cost V 3 bases and J 4 bases; bases outside gene matches: 6.

The chain couples TRBV7-6 to TRBJ2-3; D is uncertain. V shed 2 bases and J shed 6 bases, with 9 bases lying between them. Germline assignment: CDR1 SGHVS and CDR2 FNYEAQ. This CDR3 is 13 amino acids long. The CDR3 region is CASSLPPTDTQYF. DNA for the CDR3: TGTGCCAGCAGCTTACCCCCCACGGATACGCAGTATTTT.

The gene calls are TRBV28 and TRBJ1-1; 9 bases map to TRBD1. The CDR3 consists of 15 residues. Germline assignment: CDR1 MDHEN and CDR2 SYDVKM. The trim removed 5 bases at V and 3 bases at J, leaving 7 bases unmatched. CDR3: CASSPQGAGDTEAFF. As DNA, the CDR3 is TGTGCCAGCAGTCCACAGGGGGCTGGGGACACTGAAGCTTTCTTT.

In this sample, this clone turned up a few times. The V gene is TRBV18, the J gene TRBJ2-5; D is possibly TRBD1 or TRBD2 (6 bases each). The CDR3 has 14 amino acids. Germline lookup yields CDR1 KGHSH and CDR2 LQKENI. The germline V and J ends were trimmed by 6 bases and 2 bases, with 13 bases remaining between them. In DNA form, the CDR3 reads TGTGCCAGCTCTCGACAGGAGGGTCAAGAGACCCAGTACTTC. This translates into CASSRQEGQETQYF.

This chain connects TRBV28 to TRBJ2-5; D may be TRBD2 (5 bases). The V end was cut by 6 bases, the J end by 5 bases, with 19 bases between. This CDR3 has 15 amino acids. Germline V CDR1 and CDR2: MDHEN, SYDVKM. The CDR3 DNA reads as TGTGCCAGCAGCCTGGCGAGGGTGCAGCGGGAGACCCAGTACTTC. It yields the protein CASSLARVQRETQYF.

This sequence joins TRBV15 and TRBJ1-4; 9 nucleotides align to TRBD1. CDR3 size: 17 residues. The V gene end was trimmed by 1 base and the J gene end by 5 bases; junction bases not matched to a gene: 8. Germline values: CDR1 LNHNV, CDR2 YYDKDF (reference sequence). The CDR3 here is CATSRGETGTGNEKLFF. The CDR3, as DNA: TGTGCCACCAGCAGAGGGGAAACCGGGACAGGGAATGAAAAACTGTTTTTT.

The chain recombines TRBV2 with TRBJ2-3, with D hard to call. V lost 5 bases and J lost 0, with 9 bases in between. The CDR3 is 14 residues long. Germline CDR1 and CDR2: SNHLY and FYNNEI. The chain's CDR3 is CASSPPGSTDTQYF. For the CDR3, the DNA is TGTGCCAGCAGTCCACCTGGAAGCACAGATACGCAGTATTTT.

V is TRBV28 and J is TRBJ2-5; 8 bases align to TRBD1. In germline, CDR1 is MDHEN, CDR2 SYDVKM. This CDR3 contains 15 residues. The V segment lost 3 bases and the J segment 3 bases; nucleotides outside the gene matches: 6. CDR3 nucleotide sequence: TGTGCCAGCAGTTTCCTAGGACAGGGTGAAGAGACCCAGTACTTC. Translation gives CASSFLGQGEETQYF.

V is TRBV2 and J is TRBJ2-3, with D uncertain. There are 12 residues in the CDR3. Trimming stripped 6 bases from V and 0 bases from J, with 4 bases between. From germline, CDR1 is SNHLY and CDR2 FYNNEI. The CDR3, as DNA: TGTGCCAGCAGCTTTAGCACAGATACGCAGTATTTT. It codes for CASSFSTDTQYF.